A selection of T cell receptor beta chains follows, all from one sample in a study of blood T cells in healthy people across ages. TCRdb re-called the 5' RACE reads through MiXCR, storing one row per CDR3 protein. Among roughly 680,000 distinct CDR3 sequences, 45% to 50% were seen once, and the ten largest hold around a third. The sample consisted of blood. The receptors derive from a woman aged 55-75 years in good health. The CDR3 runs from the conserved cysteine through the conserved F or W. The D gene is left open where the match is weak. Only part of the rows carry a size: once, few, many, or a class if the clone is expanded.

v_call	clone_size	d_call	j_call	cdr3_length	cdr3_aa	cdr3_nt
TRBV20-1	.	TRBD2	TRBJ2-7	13	CSAGTSGTYEQYF	TGCAGTGCTGGGACTAGCGGAACCTACGAGCAGTACTTC
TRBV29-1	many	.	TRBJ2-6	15	CSVQTPTAGANVLTF	TGCAGCGTCCAAACCCCCACCGCTGGGGCCAACGTCCTGACTTTC
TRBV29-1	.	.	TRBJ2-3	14	CSVEARSSTDTQYF	TGCAGCGTTGAAGCCCGCTCGAGCACAGATACGCAGTATTTT
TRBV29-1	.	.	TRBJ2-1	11	CSGLGMNEQFF	TGCAGCGGACTAGGTATGAATGAGCAGTTCTTC
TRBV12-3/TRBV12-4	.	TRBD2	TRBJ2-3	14	CASRLGRGADTQYF	TGTGCCAGCAGGTTGGGGAGGGGAGCAGATACGCAGTATTTT
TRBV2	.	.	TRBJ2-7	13	CASLLNPAAEQYF	TGTGCCAGCCTCCTGAACCCGGCTGCCGAGCAGTACTTC
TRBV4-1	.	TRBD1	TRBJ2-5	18	CASSQDSFLGTGNSAQYF	TGCGCCAGCAGCCAAGATTCTTTTCTAGGGACAGGGAATAGCGCCCAGTACTTC
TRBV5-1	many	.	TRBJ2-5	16	CASSLGSWRSQETQYF	TGCGCCAGCAGCTTGGGGTCCTGGCGGAGCCAAGAGACCCAGTACTTC
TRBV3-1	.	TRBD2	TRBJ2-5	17	CASSPRTSGRVIETQYF	TGTGCCAGCAGCCCGAGGACTAGCGGGAGAGTGATAGAGACCCAGTACTTC
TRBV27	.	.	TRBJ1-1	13	CASGSDARAEAFF	TGTGCCAGCGGCTCGGATGCACGGGCTGAAGCTTTCTTT
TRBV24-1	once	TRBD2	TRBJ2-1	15	CATSAWGTSGNEQFF	TGTGCCACCAGTGCGTGGGGGACTAGCGGCAATGAGCAGTTCTTC
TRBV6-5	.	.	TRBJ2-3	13	CATRDSDTDTQYF	TGTGCCACCAGGGACTCCGACACAGATACGCAGTATTTT
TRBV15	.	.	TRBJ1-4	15	CATSRQGWTNEKLFF	TGTGCCACCAGCAGACAGGGATGGACTAATGAAAAACTGTTTTTT
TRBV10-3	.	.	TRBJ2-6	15	CATKAGSSGANVLTF	TGTGCCACCAAAGCGGGTAGCTCTGGGGCCAACGTCCTGACTTTC
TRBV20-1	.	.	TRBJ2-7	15	CSARDRGGSGYEQYF	TGCAGTGCTAGAGATCGAGGGGGGAGTGGGTACGAGCAGTACTTC
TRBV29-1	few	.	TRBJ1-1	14	CSVGGQGGNTEAFF	TGCAGCGTCGGGGGTCAGGGAGGAAACACTGAAGCTTTCTTT
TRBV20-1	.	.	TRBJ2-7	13	CSARDIGDYEQYF	TGCAGTGCTAGGGACATCGGAGACTACGAGCAGTACTTC
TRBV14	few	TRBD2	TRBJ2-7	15	CASSPTLAGTYEQYF	TGTGCCAGCAGCCCTACACTAGCGGGGACTTACGAGCAGTACTTC
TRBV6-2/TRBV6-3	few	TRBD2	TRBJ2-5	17	CASSYGRSAGPVETQYF	TGTGCCAGCAGTTACGGCCGGTCAGCGGGACCCGTCGAGACCCAGTACTTC
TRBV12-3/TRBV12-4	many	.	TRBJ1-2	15	CASSLGSEADYGYTF	TGTGCCAGCAGTTTAGGCTCAGAAGCAGACTATGGCTACACCTTC
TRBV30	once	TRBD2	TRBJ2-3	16	CAWSVISGRAGYTQYF	TGTGCCTGGAGTGTGATTAGCGGGAGGGCCGGTTATACGCAGTATTTT
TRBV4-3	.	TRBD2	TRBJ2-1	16	CASSQILAGGHNEQFF	TGCGCCAGCAGCCAAATACTAGCGGGAGGGCACAATGAGCAGTTCTTC
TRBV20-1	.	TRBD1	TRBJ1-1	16	CSANQGGAGRSTEAFF	TGCAGTGCTAACCAAGGGGGCGCCGGGCGGTCCACTGAAGCTTTCTTT
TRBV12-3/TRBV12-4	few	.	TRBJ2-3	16	CASSPSSGRSTDAQYF	TGTGCCAGCAGCCCATCAAGCGGAAGGAGCACAGATGCGCAGTATTTT
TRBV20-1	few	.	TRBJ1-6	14	CSASPTGGHSPLHF	TGCAGTGCTAGCCCAACAGGCGGACATTCACCCCTCCACTTT
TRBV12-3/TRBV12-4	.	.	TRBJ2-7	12	CASSLVGHEQYF	TGTGCCAGCAGTTTAGTGGGCCACGAGCAGTACTTC
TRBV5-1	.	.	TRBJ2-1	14	CASSFTNPYNEQFF	TGCGCCAGCAGCTTCACAAACCCCTACAATGAGCAGTTCTTC
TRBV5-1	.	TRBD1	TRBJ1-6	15	CASSPGTGEYSPLHF	TGCGCCAGCAGCCCCGGGACAGGGGAGTATTCACCCCTCCACTTT
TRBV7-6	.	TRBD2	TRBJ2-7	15	CASSPAGGGHYEQYF	TGTGCCAGCAGCCCAGCGGGGGGGGGACACTACGAGCAGTACTTC
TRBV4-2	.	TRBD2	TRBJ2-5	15	CASSQLAGRGETQYF	TGTGCCAGCAGTCAACTAGCGGGGAGGGGAGAGACCCAGTACTTC
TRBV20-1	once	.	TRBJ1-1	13	CSALHFRAGEAFF	TGCAGTGCTCTCCATTTCCGGGCGGGTGAAGCTTTCTTT
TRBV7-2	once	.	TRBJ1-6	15	CASSLVVAFNSPLHF	TGTGCCAGCAGCTTAGTAGTTGCCTTTAATTCACCCCTCCACTTT
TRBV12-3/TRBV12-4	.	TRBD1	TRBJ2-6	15	CASSPGTAGANVLTF	TGTGCCAGCAGTCCCGGGACAGCTGGGGCCAACGTCCTGACTTTC
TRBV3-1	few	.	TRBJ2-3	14	CASSQAGVSDTQYF	TGTGCCAGCAGCCAAGCAGGGGTGTCAGATACGCAGTATTTT
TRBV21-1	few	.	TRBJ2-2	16	CARTLSGECGTGELFF	TGTGCCAGGACCCTTTCAGGGGAGTGCGGCACCGGGGAGCTGTTTTTT
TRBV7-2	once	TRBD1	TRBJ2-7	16	CAGSKQQGAGLYEQYF	TGTGCCGGCAGCAAACAACAGGGGGCAGGCCTCTACGAGCAGTACTTC
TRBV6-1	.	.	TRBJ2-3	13	CASGSRVGDTQYF	TGTGCCAGCGGGTCCAGGGTTGGAGATACGCAGTATTTT
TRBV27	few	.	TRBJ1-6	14	CASSFGEWRPPLHF	TGTGCCAGCAGTTTTGGGGAGTGGCGTCCACCCCTCCACTTT
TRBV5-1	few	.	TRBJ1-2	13	CASTSTLNYGYTF	TGCGCCAGCACCTCGACACTCAACTATGGCTACACCTTC
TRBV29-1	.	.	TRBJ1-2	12	CSADSGGSRYTF	TGCAGCGCAGACAGCGGTGGTTCGCGCTACACCTTC
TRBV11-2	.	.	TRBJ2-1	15	CASSSFGSSYNEQFF	TGTGCCAGCAGCTCCTTCGGGAGCTCCTACAATGAGCAGTTCTTC
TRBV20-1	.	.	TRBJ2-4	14	CSARQNLAKNIQYF	TGCAGTGCTAGACAGAACCTAGCCAAAAACATTCAGTACTTC
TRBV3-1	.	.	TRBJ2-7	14	CASSQDLRVYEQYF	TGTGCCAGCAGCCAAGATCTTAGGGTCTACGAGCAGTACTTC
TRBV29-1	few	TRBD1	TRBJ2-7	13	CSAPGQGYNEQYF	TGCAGCGCTCCGGGACAGGGGTACAATGAGCAGTACTTC
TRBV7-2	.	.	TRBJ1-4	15	CASSLTGYTNKKLFF	TGTGCCAGCAGCTTAACAGGGTACACTAATAAAAAACTGTTTTTT
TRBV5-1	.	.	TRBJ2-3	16	CASSLAPIAGTDTQYF	TGCGCCAGCAGCTTGGCCCCTATAGCGGGCACAGATACGCAGTATTTT
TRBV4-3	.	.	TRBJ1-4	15	CASSRQRGTNEKLFF	TGCGCCAGCAGCCGACAGAGGGGGACTAATGAAAAACTGTTTTTT
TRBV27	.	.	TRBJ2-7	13	CASSSQSSYEQYF	TGTGCCAGCAGTTCTCAAAGCTCCTACGAGCAGTACTTC
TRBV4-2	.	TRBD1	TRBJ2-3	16	CASHITGGVGTDTQYF	TGTGCCAGCCACATCACAGGGGGCGTCGGCACAGATACGCAGTATTTT
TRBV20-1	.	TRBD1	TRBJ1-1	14	CSASRQGLNTEAFF	TGCAGTGCTAGCCGACAGGGCTTGAACACTGAAGCTTTCTTT
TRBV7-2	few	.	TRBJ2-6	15	CASSRWTSGANVLTF	TGTGCCAGCAGCCGTTGGACATCCGGGGCCAACGTCCTGACTTTC
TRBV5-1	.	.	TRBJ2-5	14	CASSLMTVRDEQYF	TGCGCCAGCAGCCTGATGACGGTTAGGGATGAGCAGTACTTC
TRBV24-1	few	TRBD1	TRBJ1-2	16	CATSDSGQGAGYGYTF	TGTGCCACCAGTGATTCCGGACAGGGGGCAGGATATGGCTACACCTTC
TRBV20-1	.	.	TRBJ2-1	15	CSAPPGGSPENEQFF	TGCAGTGCCCCCCCCGGAGGATCGCCAGAAAATGAGCAGTTCTTC
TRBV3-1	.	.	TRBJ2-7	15	CASSQVWGGVSEQYF	TGTGCCAGCAGCCAAGTCTGGGGGGGCGTCTCCGAGCAGTACTTC
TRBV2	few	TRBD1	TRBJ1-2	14	CASSVLGQAGGYTF	TGTGCCAGCAGTGTACTAGGACAGGCTGGGGGCTACACCTTC
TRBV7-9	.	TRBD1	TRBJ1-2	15	CASSGGTGDNYGYTF	TGTGCCAGCAGCGGAGGGACAGGGGACAACTATGGCTACACCTTC